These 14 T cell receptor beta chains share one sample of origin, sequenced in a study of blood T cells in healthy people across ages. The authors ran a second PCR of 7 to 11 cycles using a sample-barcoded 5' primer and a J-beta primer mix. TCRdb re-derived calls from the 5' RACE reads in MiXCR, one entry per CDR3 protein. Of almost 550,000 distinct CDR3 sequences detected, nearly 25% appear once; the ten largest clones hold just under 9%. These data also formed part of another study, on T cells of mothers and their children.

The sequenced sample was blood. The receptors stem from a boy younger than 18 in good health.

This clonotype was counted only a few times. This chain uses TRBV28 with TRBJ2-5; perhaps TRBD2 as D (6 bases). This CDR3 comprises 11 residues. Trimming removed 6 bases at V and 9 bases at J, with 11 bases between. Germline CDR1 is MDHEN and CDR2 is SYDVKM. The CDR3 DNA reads TGTGCCAGCAGCACTAGCAGGGCCCAGTACTTC. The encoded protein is CASSTSRAQYF.

This CDR3 reads CASSGQNEQFF. DNA for the CDR3: TGCGCCAGCAGTGGGCAGAATGAGCAGTTCTTC. The V call is TRBV23-1, the J call TRBJ2-1; no clear D. TRBV23-1 has ORF status, its function being uncertain. Trimming took off 5 bases at V and 7 bases at J, with 6 bases between the two ends. The CDR3 is made up of 11 amino acids.

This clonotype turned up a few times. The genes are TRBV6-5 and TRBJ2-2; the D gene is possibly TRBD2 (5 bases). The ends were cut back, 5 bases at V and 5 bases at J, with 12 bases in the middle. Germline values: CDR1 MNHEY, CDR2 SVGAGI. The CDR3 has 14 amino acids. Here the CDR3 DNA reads TGTGCCAGCAGTCCCCTCAGGAGGACCGGGGAGCTGTTTTTT. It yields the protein CASSPLRRTGELFF.

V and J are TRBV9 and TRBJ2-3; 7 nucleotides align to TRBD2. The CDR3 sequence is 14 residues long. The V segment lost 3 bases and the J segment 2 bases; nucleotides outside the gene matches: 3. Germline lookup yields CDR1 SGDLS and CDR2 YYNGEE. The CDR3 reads CASSAGTTTDTQYF. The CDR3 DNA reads TGTGCCAGCAGCGCCGGGACTACCACAGATACGCAGTATTTT. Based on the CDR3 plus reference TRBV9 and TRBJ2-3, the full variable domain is DSGVTQTPKHLITATGQRVTLRCSPRSGDLSVYWYQQSLDQGLQFLIQYYNGEERAKGNILERFSAQQFPDLHSELNLSSLELGDSALYFCASSAGTTTDTQYFGPGTRLTVL.

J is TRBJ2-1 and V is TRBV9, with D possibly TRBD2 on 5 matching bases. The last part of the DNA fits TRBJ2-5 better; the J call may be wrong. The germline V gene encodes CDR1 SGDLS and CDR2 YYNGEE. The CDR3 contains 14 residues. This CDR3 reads CASSETEGGETQYF. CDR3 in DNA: TGTGCCAGCAGCGAAACAGAGGGCGGGGAGACCCAGTACTTC.

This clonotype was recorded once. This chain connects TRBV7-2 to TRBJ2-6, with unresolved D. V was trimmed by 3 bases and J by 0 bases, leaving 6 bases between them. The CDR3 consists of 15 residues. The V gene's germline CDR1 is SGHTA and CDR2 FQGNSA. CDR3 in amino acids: CASSFQSSGANVLTF. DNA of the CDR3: TGTGCCAGCAGCTTTCAGTCCTCTGGGGCCAACGTCCTGACTTTC.

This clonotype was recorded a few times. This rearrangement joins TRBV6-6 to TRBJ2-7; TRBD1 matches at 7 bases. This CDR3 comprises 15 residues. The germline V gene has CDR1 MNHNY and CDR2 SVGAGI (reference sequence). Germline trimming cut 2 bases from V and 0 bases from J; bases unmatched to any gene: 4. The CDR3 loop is CASSYRDSSSYEQYF. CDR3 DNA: TGTGCCAGCAGTTACCGGGACAGTAGCTCCTACGAGCAGTACTTC.

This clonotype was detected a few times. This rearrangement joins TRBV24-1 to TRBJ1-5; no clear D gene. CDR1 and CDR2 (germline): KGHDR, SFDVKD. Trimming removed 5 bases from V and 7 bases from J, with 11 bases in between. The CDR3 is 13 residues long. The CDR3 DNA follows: TGTGCCACCAGTGGTCAGCACGGACAGCCCCAGCATTTT. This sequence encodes CATSGQHGQPQHF.

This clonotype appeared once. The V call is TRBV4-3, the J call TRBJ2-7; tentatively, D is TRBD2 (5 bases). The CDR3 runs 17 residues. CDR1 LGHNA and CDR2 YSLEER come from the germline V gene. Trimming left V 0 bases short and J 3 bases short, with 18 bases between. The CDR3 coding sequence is TGCGCCAGCAGCCAAGATTTTTCCCCCGGCGGGCTCTACGAGCAGTACTTC. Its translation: CASSQDFSPGGLYEQYF.

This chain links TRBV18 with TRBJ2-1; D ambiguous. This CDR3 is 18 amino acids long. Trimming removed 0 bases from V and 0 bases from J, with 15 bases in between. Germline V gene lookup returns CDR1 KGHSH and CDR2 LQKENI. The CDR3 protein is CASSPPSTALSSYNEQFF. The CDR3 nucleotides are TGTGCCAGCTCACCACCGAGTACGGCGCTAAGCTCCTACAATGAGCAGTTCTTC.

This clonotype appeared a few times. The CDR3 is CASSALGGSGGFTDTQYF. The CDR3 nucleotides read TGCGCCAGCAGCGCCTTAGGGGGGAGCGGGGGATTCACAGATACGCAGTATTTT. The V call is TRBV5-1, the J call TRBJ2-3; 8 bases fit TRBD2. V lost 4 bases to trimming and J lost 2 bases; unmatched junction nucleotides: 15. The CDR3 loop spans 18 amino acids. From germline, CDR1 is SGHRS and CDR2 YFSETQ.

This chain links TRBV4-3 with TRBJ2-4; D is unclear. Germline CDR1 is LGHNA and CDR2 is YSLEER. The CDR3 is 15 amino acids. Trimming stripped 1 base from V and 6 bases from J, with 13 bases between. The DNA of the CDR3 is TGCGCCAGCAGCCAAGTGTACGTCAGTTCAAACATTCAGTACTTC. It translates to CASSQVYVSSNIQYF.

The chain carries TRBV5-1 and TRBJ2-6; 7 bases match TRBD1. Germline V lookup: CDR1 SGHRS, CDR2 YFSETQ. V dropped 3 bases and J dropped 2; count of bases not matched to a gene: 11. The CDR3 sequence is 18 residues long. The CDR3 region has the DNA TGCGCCAGCAGCTCCTCTGGTCCAGGGGGTGCTGGGGCCAACGTCCTGACTTTC. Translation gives CASSSSGPGGAGANVLTF.

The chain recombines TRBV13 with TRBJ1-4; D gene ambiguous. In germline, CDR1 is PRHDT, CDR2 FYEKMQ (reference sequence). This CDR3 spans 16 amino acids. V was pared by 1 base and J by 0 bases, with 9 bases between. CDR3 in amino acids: CASSLDLGSTNEKLFF. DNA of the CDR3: TGTGCCAGCAGCTTAGATCTGGGATCAACTAATGAAAAACTGTTTTTT.